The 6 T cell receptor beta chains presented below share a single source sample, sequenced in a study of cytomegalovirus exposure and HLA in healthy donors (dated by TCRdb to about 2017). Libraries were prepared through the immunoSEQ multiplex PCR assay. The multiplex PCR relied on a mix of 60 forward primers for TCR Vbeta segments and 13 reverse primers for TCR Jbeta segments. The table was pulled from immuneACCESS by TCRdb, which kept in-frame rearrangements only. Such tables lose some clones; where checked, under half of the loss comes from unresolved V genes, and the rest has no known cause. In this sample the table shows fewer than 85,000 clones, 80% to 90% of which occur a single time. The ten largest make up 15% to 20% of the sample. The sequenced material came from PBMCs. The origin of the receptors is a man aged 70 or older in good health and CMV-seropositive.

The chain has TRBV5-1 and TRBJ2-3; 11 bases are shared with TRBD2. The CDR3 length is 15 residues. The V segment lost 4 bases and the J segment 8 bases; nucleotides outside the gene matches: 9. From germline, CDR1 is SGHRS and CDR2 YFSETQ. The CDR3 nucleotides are TGCGCCAGCAGCCCCCCCTCGACTAGCGGGGTTACGCAGTATTTT. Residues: CASSPPSTSGVTQYF.

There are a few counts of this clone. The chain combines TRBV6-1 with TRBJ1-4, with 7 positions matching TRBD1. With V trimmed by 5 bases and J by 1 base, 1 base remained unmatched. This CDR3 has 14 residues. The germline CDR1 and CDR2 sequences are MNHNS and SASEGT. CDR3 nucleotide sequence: TGTGCCAGCAGTCCAGGGGGAACTAATGAAAAACTGTTTTTT. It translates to CASSPGGTNEKLFF.

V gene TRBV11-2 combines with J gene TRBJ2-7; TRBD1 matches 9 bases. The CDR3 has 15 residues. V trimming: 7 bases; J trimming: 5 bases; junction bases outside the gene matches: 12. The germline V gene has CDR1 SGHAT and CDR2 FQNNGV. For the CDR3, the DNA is TGTGCCAGCACCAACCAGGGACAGGGTTACCACGAGCAGTACTTC. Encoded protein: CASTNQGQGYHEQYF.

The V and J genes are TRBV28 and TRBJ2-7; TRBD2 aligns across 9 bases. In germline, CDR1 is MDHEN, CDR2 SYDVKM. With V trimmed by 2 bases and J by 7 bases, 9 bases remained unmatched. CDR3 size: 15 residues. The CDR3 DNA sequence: TGTGCCAGCAGTTTAGTACTAGCGGGTATCGGAGAGCAGTACTTC. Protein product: CASSLVLAGIGEQYF. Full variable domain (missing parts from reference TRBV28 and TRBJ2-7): DVKVTQSSRYLVKRTGEKVFLECVQDMDHENMFWYRQDPGLGLRLIYFSYDVKMKEKGDIPEGYSVSREKKERFSLILESASTNQTSMYLCASSLVLAGIGEQYFGPGTRLTVT.

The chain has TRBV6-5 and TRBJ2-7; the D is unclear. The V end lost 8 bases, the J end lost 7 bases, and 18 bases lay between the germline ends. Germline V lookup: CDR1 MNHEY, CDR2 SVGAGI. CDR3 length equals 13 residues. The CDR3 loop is CASGRVPLREQYF. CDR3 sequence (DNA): TGTGCCAGCGGCCGGGTTCCTTTACGGGAGCAGTACTTC.

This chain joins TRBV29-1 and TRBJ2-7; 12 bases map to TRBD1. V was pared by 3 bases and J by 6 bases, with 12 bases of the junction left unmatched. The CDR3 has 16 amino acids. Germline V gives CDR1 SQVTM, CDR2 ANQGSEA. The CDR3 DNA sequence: TGCAGCGTTGATTCGGGACAGGGGGCTCTCTGGGGCGAGCAGTACTTC. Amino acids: CSVDSGQGALWGEQYF.